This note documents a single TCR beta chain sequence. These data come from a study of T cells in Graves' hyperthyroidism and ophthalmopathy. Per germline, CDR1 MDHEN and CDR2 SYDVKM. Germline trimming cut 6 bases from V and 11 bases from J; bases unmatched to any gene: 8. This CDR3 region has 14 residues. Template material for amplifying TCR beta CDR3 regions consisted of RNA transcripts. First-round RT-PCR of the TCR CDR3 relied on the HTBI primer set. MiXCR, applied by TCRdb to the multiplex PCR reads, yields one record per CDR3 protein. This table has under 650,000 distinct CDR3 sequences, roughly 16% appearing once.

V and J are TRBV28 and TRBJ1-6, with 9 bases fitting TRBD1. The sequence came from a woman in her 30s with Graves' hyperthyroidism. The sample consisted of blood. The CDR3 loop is CASRPGTGWPPLHF. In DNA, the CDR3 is TGTGCCAGCAGACCCGGGACAGGGTGGCCACCCCTCCACTTT.